Each of the 30 T cell receptor beta chains below was sequenced from the same sample in a study of blood T cell repertoires in COVID-19. Some clones are missing from TCRdb's copy, which holds only in-frame ones; the method was immunoSEQ multiplex PCR. The sample holds about 190,000 clones, more than 70% seen once. Material for sequencing was peripheral blood. Source of these receptors: a woman in her thirties or forties who had recovered from COVID-19.

V gene TRBV21-1 combines with J gene TRBJ2-5; the table calls TRBD2, which could not be checked here. TRBV21-1 is designated a pseudogene. There are 19 residues in the CDR3. In DNA, the CDR3 is TGTGCCAGCAGCCCGTCGTGGGGGGGGGTGAACAGGGTTCAAGAGACCCAGTACTTC. Its protein is CASSPSWGGVNRVQETQYF.

The V and J genes are TRBV7-2 and TRBJ1-5; a possible D gene is TRBD1 (5 bases). Trimming removed 1 base at V and 4 bases at J, with 11 bases between. Germline values: CDR1 SGHTA, CDR2 FQGNSA. The CDR3 contains 15 residues. CDR3 loop: CASSLGGGENQPQHF. Here the CDR3 DNA reads TGTGCCAGCAGCTTAGGGGGCGGGGAAAATCAGCCCCAGCATTTT.

The chain employs TRBV6-1 and TRBJ1-5, with a weak D call TRBD1 (5 bases). CDR3 length equals 18 residues. Trimming left V 1 base short and J 0 bases short, with 16 bases between. Germline CDR1 MNHNS, CDR2 SASEGT. The CDR3 loop reads CASSEGGVDGVSNQPQHF. For the CDR3, the DNA is TGTGCCAGCAGTGAAGGGGGGGTCGACGGGGTTAGCAATCAGCCCCAGCATTTT.

The chain joins TRBV7-2 to TRBJ2-2; D might be TRBD2 (5 bases). Germline assignment: CDR1 SGHTA and CDR2 FQGNSA. Trimming took 0 bases from V and 2 from J, leaving 10 bases between them. The CDR3 spans 16 residues. The chain's CDR3 is CASSLAPSSNTGELFF. CDR3 nucleotide sequence: TGTGCCAGCAGCTTAGCCCCTTCTAGCAACACCGGGGAGCTGTTTTTT.

J is TRBJ2-7 and V is TRBV29-1; 8 bases are shared with TRBD1. Unmatched junction bases numbered 3, after V lost 4 bases and J lost 4 bases. CDR1 is SQVTM and CDR2 is ANQGSEA in the germline V gene. The CDR3 spans 12 residues. CDR3 nucleotide sequence: TGCAGCGTTGCCGGGACAGGTTACGAGCAGTACTTC. It translates to CSVAGTGYEQYF.

This clone is a singleton in its sample. This chain connects TRBV10-3 to TRBJ2-1; 11 nucleotides line up with TRBD1. CDR3 length: 14 amino acids. Germline values: CDR1 ENHRY, CDR2 SYGVKD. Trimming at V came to 10 bases and at J to 8 bases, leaving 10 bases not matched to a gene. The CDR3 bases are TGTGCCAGCAACCCCGGACAGGGGGCCGATGAGCAGTTCTTC. Its translation is CASNPGQGADEQFF.

This chain uses TRBV10-3 with TRBJ2-5, with 14 bases lining up with TRBD2. Trimming cost V 6 bases and J 2 bases; bases outside gene matches: 8. This CDR3 comprises 17 residues. The germline CDR1 and CDR2 sequences are ENHRY and SYGVKD. The DNA of the CDR3 is TGTGCCATCAGCCCGGGACTAGCGGGAGCCCCGCAAGAGACCCAGTACTTC. Translating it yields CAISPGLAGAPQETQYF.

The chain joins TRBV27 to TRBJ1-2; TRBD1 matches at 7 bases. Germline CDR1 reads MNHEY; CDR2 reads SMNVEV (reference sequence). The CDR3 runs 13 residues. The J segment lost 4 bases and the V segment lost 9 bases, leaving 8 bases of the junction unmatched. The DNA for the CDR3 is TGTGCCAGGTCCAGGGGGACGGCCTATGGCTACACCTTC. This sequence encodes CARSRGTAYGYTF.

This clone was observed a few times. The sample carries other DNA sequences with the same CDR3. The CDR3 sequence is CASSLGLNQPQHF. In DNA form, the CDR3 reads TGTGCCAGCAGTTTGGGCCTCAATCAGCCCCAGCATTTT. The chain uses TRBV7-2 and TRBJ1-5; no clear D gene. Deletions cut 6 bases from V and 3 bases from J, with 9 bases between. CDR1 and CDR2 from the germline V gene are SGHTA and FQGNSA. The CDR3 length is 13 residues.

The chain recombines TRBV7-7 with TRBJ1-1, with D uncertain. Between the trimmed V and J ends, which lost 1 base and 1 base, there was a span of 4 bases. This CDR3 region has 13 residues. Germline-derived CDR1 and CDR2 are SSHAT and FNYEAQ (reference sequence). As DNA, the CDR3 is TGTGCCAGCAGCTTAGGTCAGAACACTGAAGCTTTCTTT. Its protein is CASSLGQNTEAFF.

This chain uses TRBV4-1 with TRBJ1-4; the D gene is possibly TRBD1 (6 bases). The CDR3 has 17 residues. From germline, CDR1 is MGHRA and CDR2 YSYEKL. Trimming left V 3 bases short and J 0 bases short, with 14 bases between. This CDR3 reads CASSHHRRTATNEKLFF. In nucleotides, the CDR3 is TGCGCCAGCAGCCATCACCGGCGGACAGCAACTAATGAAAAACTGTTTTTT.

This CDR3 reads CASSLLQGANYGYTF. The CDR3 DNA is TGTGCCAGCAGCTTATTACAGGGCGCTAACTATGGCTACACCTTC. The rearrangement links TRBV7-6 to TRBJ1-2; D perhaps matches TRBD1 (6 bases). Germline loops: CDR1 SGHVS, CDR2 FNYEAQ. V gave up 2 bases and J gave up 0 bases, with 10 bases separating them. There are 15 residues in the CDR3.

CDR3 in amino acids: CASGRLAGGPSKNIQYF. The CDR3 DNA reads TGTGCCAGTGGACGACTAGCGGGAGGGCCTAGCAAAAACATTCAGTACTTC. The chain employs TRBV19 and TRBJ2-4; 14 bases map to TRBD2. Per germline, CDR1 LNHDA and CDR2 SQIVND (reference sequence). The V gene end was trimmed by 8 bases and the J gene end by 3 bases; junction bases not matched to a gene: 9. The CDR3 is 17 residues long. Using reference TRBV19 and TRBJ2-4 for the parts outside the CDR3, the full variable domain is DGGITQSPKYLFRKEGQNVTLSCEQNLNHDAMYWYRQDPGQGLRLIYYSQIVNDFQKGDIAEGYSVSREKKESFPLTVTSAQKNPTAFYLCASGRLAGGPSKNIQYFGAGTRLSVL.

The DNA for the CDR3 is TGCGCCAGCAGCTTGGCACTAGACTATGGCTACACCTTC. This encodes CASSLALDYGYTF. The chain links TRBV5-1 to TRBJ1-2, with no clear D. V was trimmed by 0 bases and J by 3 bases, leaving 6 bases between them. Germline-derived CDR1 and CDR2 are SGHRS and YFSETQ. This CDR3 has 13 amino acids.

The chain is built from TRBV5-4 and TRBJ2-3; D is unresolved. The ends were cut back, 4 bases at V and 2 bases at J, with 14 bases in the middle. CDR3 length equals 15 residues. The germline CDR1 and CDR2 sequences are SGHNT and YYREEE (reference sequence). The CDR3 sequence: CASSPETVFTDTQYF. Written as DNA, the CDR3 is TGTGCCAGCAGCCCGGAGACCGTTTTCACAGATACGCAGTATTTT.

The chain is built from TRBV27 and TRBJ2-1; TRBD1 matches 7 bases. Germline assignment: CDR1 MNHEY and CDR2 SMNVEV (reference sequence). Trimming at V came to 6 bases and at J to 3 bases, leaving 8 bases not matched to a gene. The CDR3 runs to 15 residues. The CDR3 DNA follows: TGTGCCAGCAGCCCGACAGGGTTTAGCTACAATGAGCAGTTCTTC. This sequence encodes CASSPTGFSYNEQFF.

The rearrangement uses TRBV11-2 and TRBJ2-1, with D possibly matching TRBD1 (6 bases). V gave up 3 bases and J gave up 3 bases, with 12 bases separating them. Per the germline V gene, CDR1 is SGHAT and CDR2 is FQNNGV. CDR3 length: 15 amino acids. This CDR3 reads CASSLIQGIYNEQFF. CDR3 in DNA: TGTGCCAGCAGCTTGATCCAGGGGATCTACAATGAGCAGTTCTTC.

The chain couples TRBV30 to TRBJ1-6; D remains unclear. The CDR3 extends over 13 amino acids. V shed 3 bases and J shed 14 bases, with 17 bases lying between them. Germline V lookup: CDR1 GTSNPN, CDR2 SVGIG (reference sequence). The CDR3 region is CAWRLGGAGSLHF. CDR3 sequence (DNA): TGTGCCTGGAGATTGGGCGGAGCGGGGTCCCTCCACTTT.

The rearrangement joins TRBV6-5 to TRBJ1-1; TRBD1 might be the D (5 bases). The CDR3 spans 13 residues. V lost 4 bases to trimming and J lost 1 base, with 7 bases between them. Germline loops: CDR1 MNHEY, CDR2 SVGAGI. The CDR3 here is CASSSDRNTEAFF. CDR3 sequence (DNA): TGTGCCAGCAGTTCCGACAGGAACACTGAAGCTTTCTTT.

V gene TRBV7-8 combines with J gene TRBJ2-7; D gene unclear. From germline, CDR1 is SGHVS and CDR2 FQNEAQ. The CDR3 totals 15 residues. The ends were cut back, 5 bases at V and 0 bases at J, with 14 bases in the middle. Here the CDR3 DNA reads TGTGCCAGCAGCGCGCGTCCCGCGAGCTCCTACGAGCAGTACTTC. Translating it yields CASSARPASSYEQYF. The complete variable domain, with remaining parts taken from reference TRBV7-8 and TRBJ2-7, reads GAGVSQSPRYKVAKRGQDVALRCDPISGHVSLFWYQQALGQGPEFLTYFQNEAQLDKSGLPSDRFFAERPEGSVSTLKIQRTQQEDSAVYLCASSARPASSYEQYFGPGTRLTVT.

Only a few counts were recorded for this clone. The chain is built from TRBV19 and TRBJ2-7; 7 bases agree with TRBD1. The CDR3 contains 17 residues. Trimming removed 6 bases from V and 4 bases from J; junction bases left unmatched: 18. CDR1 and CDR2 (germline): LNHDA, SQIVND (reference sequence). CDR3 sequence (DNA): TGTGCCAGTAGCCCCTTCTCGGCTGGCAGGGGGATGTACGAGCAGTACTTC. Encoded protein: CASSPFSAGRGMYEQYF.

This chain connects TRBV10-3 to TRBJ1-1; the D is unclear. CDR1 ENHRY and CDR2 SYGVKD come from the germline V gene. The CDR3 consists of 11 residues. V was cut by 5 bases and J by 4 bases, with 5 bases left in between. The CDR3 DNA sequence: TGTGCCATCAGTACGGGCACTGAAGCTTTCTTT. It translates to CAISTGTEAFF.

The chain joins TRBV5-4 to TRBJ2-3, with TRBD2 matching 10 bases. CDR3 length: 16 residues. From germline, CDR1 is SGHNT and CDR2 YYREEE (reference sequence). V lost 1 base and J lost 6; bases outside the gene matches: 8. The chain's CDR3 is CASSLKKREGKDTQYF. CDR3 nucleotide sequence: TGTGCCAGCAGCTTGAAAAAGCGGGAGGGCAAGGATACGCAGTATTTT.

The V and J genes are TRBV15 and TRBJ2-7; 10 bases are a match to TRBD1. Trimming took 4 bases from V and 5 from J; bases not matched to a gene: 8. The CDR3 spans 15 residues. Per the germline V gene, CDR1 is LNHNV and CDR2 is YYDKDF (reference sequence). The CDR3 coding sequence is TGTGCCACCAGCAATACCGGGACAGGGGTCGACGAGCAGTACTTC. Amino acids: CATSNTGTGVDEQYF.

J is TRBJ2-1 and V is TRBV11-2; 7 bases are a match to TRBD2. This CDR3 spans 15 amino acids. Trimming removed 5 bases from V and 8 bases from J; junction bases left unmatched: 12. Germline V gene sequence: CDR1 SGHAT, CDR2 FQNNGV. The CDR3 loop reads CASSPREGVGDEQFF. As DNA, the CDR3 is TGTGCCAGCAGCCCTAGGGAGGGAGTCGGCGATGAGCAGTTCTTC.

The rearrangement uses TRBV28 and TRBJ2-2; 7 nucleotides match TRBD2. CDR3 length: 17 amino acids. V was pared by 5 bases and J by 6 bases, with 15 bases of the junction left unmatched. Germline V gene sequence: CDR1 MDHEN, CDR2 SYDVKM. CDR3 DNA: TGTGCCAGCAGTACCCAAACGGGAGGTGGGAAACCCGGGGAGCTGTTTTTT. It codes for CASSTQTGGGKPGELFF.

V gene TRBV6-5 combines with J gene TRBJ2-5; D may be TRBD1 (5 bases). Trimming took 5 bases from V and 5 from J, leaving 18 bases between them. Looked up from germline, CDR1 is MNHEY and CDR2 is SVGAGI. The CDR3 spans 15 residues. CDR3 sequence: CASSPSPQGVETQYF. The CDR3 coding sequence is TGTGCCAGCAGTCCAAGCCCGCAGGGCGTGGAGACCCAGTACTTC.

The chain carries TRBV27 and TRBJ2-5, with 8 bases that match TRBD1. Germline V gives CDR1 MNHEY, CDR2 SMNVEV (reference sequence). This CDR3 region has 14 residues. Trimming removed 8 bases from V and 3 bases from J; junction bases left unmatched: 8. The CDR3 sequence: CASGPGQGKETQYF. The CDR3 nucleotides read TGTGCCAGCGGACCCGGACAGGGCAAAGAGACCCAGTACTTC.

The chain is built from TRBV27 and TRBJ2-2, with TRBD1 matching 7 bases. V was pared by 6 bases and J by 6 bases, with 1 base of the junction left unmatched. Germline CDR1 is MNHEY and CDR2 is SMNVEV (reference sequence). The CDR3 totals 12 residues. The CDR3 DNA reads TGTGCCAGCAGGACAGGGCCCGGGGAGCTGTTTTTT. It specifies CASRTGPGELFF.

Written as DNA, the CDR3 is TGCGCCAGCAGCCAAGATCCCACTAGCGGGGCTCGCACAGATACGCAGTATTTT. Translation: CASSQDPTSGARTDTQYF. V and J are TRBV4-1 and TRBJ2-3; TRBD2 matches 10 bases. The CDR3 length is 18 residues. Germline V CDR1 and CDR2: MGHRA, YSYEKL. V gave up 0 bases and J gave up 1 base; unmatched junction bases: 7.